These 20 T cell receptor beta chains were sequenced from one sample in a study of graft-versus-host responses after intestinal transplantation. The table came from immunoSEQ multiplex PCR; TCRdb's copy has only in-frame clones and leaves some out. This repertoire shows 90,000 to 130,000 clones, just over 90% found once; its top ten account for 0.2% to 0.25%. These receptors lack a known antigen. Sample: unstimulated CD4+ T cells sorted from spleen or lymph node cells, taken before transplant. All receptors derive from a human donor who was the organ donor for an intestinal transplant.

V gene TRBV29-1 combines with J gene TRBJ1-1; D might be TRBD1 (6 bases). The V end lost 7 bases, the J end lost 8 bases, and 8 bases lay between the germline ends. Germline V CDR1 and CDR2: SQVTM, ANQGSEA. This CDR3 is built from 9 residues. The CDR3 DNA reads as TGCAGCGCCGGGACAGAAGCTTTCTTT. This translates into CSAGTEAFF.

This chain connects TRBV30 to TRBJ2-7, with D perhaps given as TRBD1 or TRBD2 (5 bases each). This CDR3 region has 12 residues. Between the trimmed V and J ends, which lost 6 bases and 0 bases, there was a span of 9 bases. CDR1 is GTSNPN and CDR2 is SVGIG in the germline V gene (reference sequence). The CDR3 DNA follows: TGTGCCTGTGAGGGGTTCTCCTACGAGCAGTACTTC. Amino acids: CACEGFSYEQYF. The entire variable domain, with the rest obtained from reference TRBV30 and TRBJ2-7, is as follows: SQTIHQWPATLVQPVGSPLSLECTVEGTSNPNLYWYRQAAGRGLQLLFYSVGIGQISSEVPQNLSASRPQDRQFILSSKKLLLSDSGFYLCACEGFSYEQYFGPGTRLTVT.

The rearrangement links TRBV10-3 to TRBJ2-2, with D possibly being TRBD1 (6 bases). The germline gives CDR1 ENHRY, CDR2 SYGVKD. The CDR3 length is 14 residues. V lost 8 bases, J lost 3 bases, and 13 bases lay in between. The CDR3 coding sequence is TGTGCCATCTCAGGGGCTCGGGACACCGGGGAGCTGTTTTTT. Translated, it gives CAISGARDTGELFF.

CDR3 in amino acids: CASSFSVPNLDTQYF. The CDR3 DNA is TGTGCCAGCAGCTTTAGCGTCCCCAACCTCGATACGCAGTATTTT. The chain combines TRBV7-2 with TRBJ2-3; a possible D gene is TRBD2 (5 bases). This CDR3 is 15 amino acids long. The germline CDR1 and CDR2 sequences are SGHTA and FQGNSA. The V and J ends lost 3 bases and 6 bases respectively, with 16 bases between them. The variable domain in full, with the rest retrieved from reference TRBV7-2 and TRBJ2-3, is GAGVSQSPSNKVTEKGKDVELRCDPISGHTALYWYRQSLGQGLEFLIYFQGNSAPDKSGLPSDRFSAERTGGSVSTLTIQRTQQEDSAVYLCASSFSVPNLDTQYFGPGTRLTVL.

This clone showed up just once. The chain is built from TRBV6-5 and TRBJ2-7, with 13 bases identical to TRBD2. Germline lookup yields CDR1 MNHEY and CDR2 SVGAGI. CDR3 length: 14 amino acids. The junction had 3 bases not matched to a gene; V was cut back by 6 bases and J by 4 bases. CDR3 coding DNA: TGTGCCAGCAGCCGGACTAGCGGGGGATACGAGCAGTACTTC. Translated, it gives CASSRTSGGYEQYF.

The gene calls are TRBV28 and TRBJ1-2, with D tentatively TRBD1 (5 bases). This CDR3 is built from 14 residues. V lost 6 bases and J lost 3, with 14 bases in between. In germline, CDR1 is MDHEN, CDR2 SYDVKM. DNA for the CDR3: TGTGCCAGCAGGTCCTGGGGGGGATACTATGGCTACACCTTC. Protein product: CASRSWGGYYGYTF.

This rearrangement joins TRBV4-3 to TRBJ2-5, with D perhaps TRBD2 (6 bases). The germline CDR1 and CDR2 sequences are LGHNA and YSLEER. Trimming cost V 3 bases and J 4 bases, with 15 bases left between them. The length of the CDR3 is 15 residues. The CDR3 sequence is CASSQELRESETQYF. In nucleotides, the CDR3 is TGCGCCAGCAGCCAGGAGCTACGGGAGTCAGAGACCCAGTACTTC.

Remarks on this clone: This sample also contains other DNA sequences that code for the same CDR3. CDR3 sequence reads: CAWSGGGHTEAFF. The CDR3 DNA is TGTGCCTGGAGTGGGGGGGGCCACACTGAAGCTTTCTTT. The genes are TRBV30 and TRBJ1-1, with D perhaps TRBD1 (6 bases). Per germline, CDR1 GTSNPN and CDR2 SVGIG (reference sequence). The V end lost 1 base, the J end lost 3 bases, and 9 bases lay between the germline ends. The CDR3 extends over 13 amino acids.

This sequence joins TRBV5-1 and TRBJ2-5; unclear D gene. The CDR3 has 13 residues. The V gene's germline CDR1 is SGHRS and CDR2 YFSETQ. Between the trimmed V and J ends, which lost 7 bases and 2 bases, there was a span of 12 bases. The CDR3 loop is CASCWGGQETQYF. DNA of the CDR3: TGCGCCAGCTGTTGGGGTGGTCAAGAGACCCAGTACTTC.

CDR3 loop: CAWSASPPGVPQNTQYF. In DNA form, the CDR3 reads TGTGCCTGGAGTGCCTCCCCCCCAGGGGTCCCCCAGAATACGCAGTATTTT. V and J are TRBV30 and TRBJ2-3; tentative D call: TRBD1 (6 bases). Trimming removed 1 base at V and 7 bases at J, with 24 bases between. This CDR3 comprises 17 residues. Germline CDR1 GTSNPN, CDR2 SVGIG (reference sequence).

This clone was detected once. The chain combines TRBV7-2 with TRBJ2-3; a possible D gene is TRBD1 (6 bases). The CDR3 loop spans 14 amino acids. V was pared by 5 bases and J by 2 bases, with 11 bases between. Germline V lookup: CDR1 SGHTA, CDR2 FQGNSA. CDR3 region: CASSPQGSTDTQYF. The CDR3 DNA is TGTGCCAGCAGCCCACAGGGCTCCACAGATACGCAGTATTTT. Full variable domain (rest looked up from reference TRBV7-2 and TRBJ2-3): GAGVSQSPSNKVTEKGKDVELRCDPISGHTALYWYRQSLGQGLEFLIYFQGNSAPDKSGLPSDRFSAERTGGSVSTLTIQRTQQEDSAVYLCASSPQGSTDTQYFGPGTRLTVL.

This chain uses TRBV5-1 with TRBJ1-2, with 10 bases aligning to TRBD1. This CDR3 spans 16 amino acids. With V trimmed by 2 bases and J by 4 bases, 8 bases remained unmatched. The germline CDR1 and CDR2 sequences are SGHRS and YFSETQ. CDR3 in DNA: TGCGCCAGCAGCTTTACCGGGACAGGGGACTTCTATGGCTACACCTTC. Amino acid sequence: CASSFTGTGDFYGYTF. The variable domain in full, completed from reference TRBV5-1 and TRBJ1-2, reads KAGVTQTPRYLIKTRGQQVTLSCSPISGHRSVSWYQQTPGQGLQFLFEYFSETQRNKGNFPGRFSGRQFSNSRSEMNVSTLELGDSALYLCASSFTGTGDFYGYTFGSGTRLTVV.

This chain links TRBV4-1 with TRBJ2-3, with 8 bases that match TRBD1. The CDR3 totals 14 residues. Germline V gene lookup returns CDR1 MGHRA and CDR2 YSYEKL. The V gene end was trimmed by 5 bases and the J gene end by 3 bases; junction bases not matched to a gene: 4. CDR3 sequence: CASSRTGITDTQYF. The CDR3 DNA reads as TGCGCCAGCAGCAGGACAGGGATTACAGATACGCAGTATTTT.

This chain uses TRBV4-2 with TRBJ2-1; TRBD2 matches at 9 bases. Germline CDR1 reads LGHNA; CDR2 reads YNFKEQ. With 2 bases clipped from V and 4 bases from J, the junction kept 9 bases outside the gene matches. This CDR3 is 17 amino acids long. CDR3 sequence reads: CASSQTRAGGEYNEQFF. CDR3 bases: TGTGCCAGCAGCCAAACCAGGGCGGGGGGGGAGTACAATGAGCAGTTCTTC.

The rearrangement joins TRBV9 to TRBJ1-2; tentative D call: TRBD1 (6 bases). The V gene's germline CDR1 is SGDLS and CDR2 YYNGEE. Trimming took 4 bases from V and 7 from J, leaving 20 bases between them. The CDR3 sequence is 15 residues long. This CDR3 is CASSPRGLPSVGYTF. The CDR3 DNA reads TGTGCCAGCAGCCCCCGGGGGCTCCCATCTGTTGGCTACACCTTC.

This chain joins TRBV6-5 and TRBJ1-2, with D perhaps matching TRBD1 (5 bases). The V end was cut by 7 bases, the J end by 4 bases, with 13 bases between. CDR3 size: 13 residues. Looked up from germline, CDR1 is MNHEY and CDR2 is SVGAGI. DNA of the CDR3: TGTGCCAGCACGGGGGGAGGGCCCTATGGCTACACCTTC. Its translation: CASTGGGPYGYTF.

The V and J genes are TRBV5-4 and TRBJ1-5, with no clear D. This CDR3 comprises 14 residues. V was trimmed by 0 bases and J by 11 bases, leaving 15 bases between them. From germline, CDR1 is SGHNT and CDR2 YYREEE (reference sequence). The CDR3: CASSLDPGTGAQHF. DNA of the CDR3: TGTGCCAGCAGCTTGGATCCCGGTACGGGAGCCCAGCATTTT.

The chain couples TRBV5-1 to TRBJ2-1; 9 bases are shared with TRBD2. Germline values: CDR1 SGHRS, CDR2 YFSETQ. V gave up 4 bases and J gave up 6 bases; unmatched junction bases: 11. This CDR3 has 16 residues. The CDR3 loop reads CASSPFASGIPNEQFF. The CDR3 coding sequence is TGCGCCAGCAGCCCCTTCGCTAGCGGGATACCCAATGAGCAGTTCTTC.

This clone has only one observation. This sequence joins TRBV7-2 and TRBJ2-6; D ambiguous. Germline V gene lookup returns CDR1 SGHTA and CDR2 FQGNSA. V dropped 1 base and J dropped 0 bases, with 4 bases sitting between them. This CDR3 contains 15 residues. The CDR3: CASSLVHSGANVLTF. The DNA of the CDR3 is TGTGCCAGCAGCTTAGTCCACTCTGGGGCCAACGTCCTGACTTTC.

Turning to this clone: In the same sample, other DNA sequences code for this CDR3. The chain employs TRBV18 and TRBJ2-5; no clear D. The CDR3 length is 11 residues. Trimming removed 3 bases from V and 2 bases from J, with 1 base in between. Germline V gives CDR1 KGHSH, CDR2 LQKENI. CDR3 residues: CASSPQETQYF. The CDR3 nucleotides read TGTGCCAGCTCACCTCAAGAGACCCAGTACTTC.